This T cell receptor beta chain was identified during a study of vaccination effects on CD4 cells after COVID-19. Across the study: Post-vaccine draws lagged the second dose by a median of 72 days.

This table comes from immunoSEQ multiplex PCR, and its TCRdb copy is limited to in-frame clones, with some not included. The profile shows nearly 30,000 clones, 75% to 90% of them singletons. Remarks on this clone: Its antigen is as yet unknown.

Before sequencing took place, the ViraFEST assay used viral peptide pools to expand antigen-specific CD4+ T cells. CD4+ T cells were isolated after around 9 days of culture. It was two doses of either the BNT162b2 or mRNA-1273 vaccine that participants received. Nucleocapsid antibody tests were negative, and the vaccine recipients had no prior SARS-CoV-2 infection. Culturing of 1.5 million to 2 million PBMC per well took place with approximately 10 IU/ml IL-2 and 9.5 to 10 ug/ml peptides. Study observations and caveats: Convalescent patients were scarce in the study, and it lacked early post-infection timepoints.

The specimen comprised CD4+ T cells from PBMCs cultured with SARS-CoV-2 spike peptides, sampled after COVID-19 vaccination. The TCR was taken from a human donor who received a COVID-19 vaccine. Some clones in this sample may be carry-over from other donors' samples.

Written as DNA, the CDR3 is TGTGCCAGCAGCCGGGGGCCATTGGAGACCCAGTACTTC. Protein product: CASSRGPLETQYF. The chain carries TRBV6-2 or TRBV6-3 and TRBJ2-5; D tentatively reads TRBD1 or TRBD2 (6 bases each). The CDR3 contains 13 residues. Looked up from germline, CDR1 is MNHEY and CDR2 is SVGEGT. With 6 bases removed from V and 5 bases from J, the gap between germline ends came to 13 bases.